The clone carrying this TCR beta chain was picked up a small number of times. This sample stems from a study of CD8+ T cells in alopecia areata. The wider study: Tofacitinib lasted 6 to 18 months, then 6 months off drug.

The treatment denotes: oral pan-JAK inhibitor, 5-10 mg twice daily. The CDR3 length is 14 residues. Trimming cost V 7 bases and J 6 bases; bases outside gene matches: 9. The germline V gene encodes CDR1 SNHLY and CDR2 FYNNEI. Sequencing used cDNA as its template, made by extracting RNA and reverse transcribing it. Clones were read by immunoSEQ multiplex PCR, and TCRdb kept only the in-frame ones, dropping some. The sample lists 100,000 to 150,000 clones; over 55% were seen once. This rearrangement joins TRBV2 to TRBJ2-7, with TRBD1 identical over 10 bases. The receptor was isolated from a human donor with alopecia areata. The sequences come from CD4+ T cells sorted from blood, collected at week 4, from a patient treated with tofacitinib. The DNA for the CDR3 is TGTGCCAGCATGTCCGGGACAGGGGTGGCCGAGCAGTACTTC. Its translation: CASMSGTGVAEQYF. Full variable domain (rest looked up from reference TRBV2 and TRBJ2-7): EPEVTQTPSHQVTQMGQEVILRCVPISNHLYFYWYRQILGQKVEFLVSFYNNEISEKSEIFDDQFSVERPDGSNFTLKIRSTKLEDSAMYFCASMSGTGVAEQYFGPGTRLTVT.